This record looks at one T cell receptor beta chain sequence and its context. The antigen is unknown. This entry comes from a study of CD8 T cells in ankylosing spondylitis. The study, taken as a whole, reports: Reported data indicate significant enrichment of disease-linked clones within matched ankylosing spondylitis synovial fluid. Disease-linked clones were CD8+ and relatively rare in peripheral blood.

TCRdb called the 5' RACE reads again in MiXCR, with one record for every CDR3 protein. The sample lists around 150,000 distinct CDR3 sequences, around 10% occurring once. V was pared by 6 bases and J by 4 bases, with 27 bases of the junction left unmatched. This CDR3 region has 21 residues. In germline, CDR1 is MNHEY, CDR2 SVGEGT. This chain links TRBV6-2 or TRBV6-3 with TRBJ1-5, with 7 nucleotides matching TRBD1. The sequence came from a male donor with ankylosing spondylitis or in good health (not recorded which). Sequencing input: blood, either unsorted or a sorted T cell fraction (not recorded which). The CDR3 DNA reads TGTGCCAGCAGCCTAACAGGGGCCGCCAATCGGGGGCCTCTTCCGAATCAGCCCCAGCATTTT. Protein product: CASSLTGAANRGPLPNQPQHF.